Listed below are T cell receptor beta chains from one sample, sequenced in a study of vaccination and CD4 T cells after COVID-19. TCRdb analysed the PCR reads with MiXCR anew, one entry per CDR3 protein. The sample records about 9,000 distinct CDR3 sequences, approximately 35% being singletons. These receptors have no identified antigens. Sequencing was carried out using CD4+ T cells from blood, cultured in vitro. The receptors were sampled from a human donor in good health. Each CDR3 is given with its conserved first and last residue. The D gene is left open where the match is weak. Only part of the rows carry a size: once, few, many, or a class if the clone is expanded.

j_gene	abundance	d_gene	v_gene	CDR3nt	CDR3aa
TRBJ2-7	.	TRBD1	TRBV5-1	TGCGCCAGCAGCCAGGGGGCAGGGGGCTACGAGCAGTACTTC	CASSQGAGGYEQYF
TRBJ1-1	.	.	TRBV20-1	TGCAGTGCCACGGGCAGGGGCGCGCGGGAAGCTTTCTTT	CSATGRGAREAFF
TRBJ1-1	few	.	TRBV6-1	TGTGCCAGCACCCTTAGTCATGCTGAAGCTTTCTTT	CASTLSHAEAFF
TRBJ1-2	few	.	TRBV28	TGTGCCAGCAGTTTGATCGCAAGCTCCCACAGGTACTATGGCTACACCTTC	CASSLIASSHRYYGYTF
TRBJ1-1	.	TRBD1	TRBV5-1	TGCGCCAGCAGCTTGGCCGGGGACAGGCCAGAAGCTTTCTTT	CASSLAGDRPEAFF
TRBJ1-1	medium-sized	.	TRBV27	TGTGCCAGCAGCCCAGGAACATCGAACACTGAAGCTTTCTTT	CASSPGTSNTEAFF
TRBJ2-5	.	TRBD2	TRBV7-2	TGTGCCAGCAGCCCGGACACGGGGGGGGGGACCCAGTACTTC	CASSPDTGGGTQYF
TRBJ1-1	.	.	TRBV7-2	TGTGCCAGCAGCCCCAAGGGTGGGTCTGAAGCTTTCTTT	CASSPKGGSEAFF
TRBJ1-2	.	.	TRBV28	TGTGCCAGCAGTATAGGGCCTCTTTACGGCTACACCTTC	CASSIGPLYGYTF
TRBJ2-2	.	.	TRBV6-1	TGTGCCAGCAGTGAAATTGGGAACACCGGGGAGCTGTTTTTT	CASSEIGNTGELFF
TRBJ1-1	few	.	TRBV20-1	TGCAGTGCTAGAGGGGGATCCTGGGGCACTGAAGCTTTCTTT	CSARGGSWGTEAFF
TRBJ2-6	once	.	TRBV27	TGTGCCAGCAGTCCCGACGGCTCTGGGGCCAACGTCCTGACTTTC	CASSPDGSGANVLTF
TRBJ2-1	.	TRBD2	TRBV12-3/TRBV12-4	TGTGCCAGCAGTTCTAGCGGGAGCTCCTACAATGAGCAGTTCTTC	CASSSSGSSYNEQFF
TRBJ1-2	few	.	TRBV28	TGTGCCAGCAGTTTCGGTTATGGAGGGGCGGATGGCTACACCTTC	CASSFGYGGADGYTF
TRBJ1-4	.	.	TRBV28	TGTGCCAGCAGTTCTCCCGGGACACTGAATGAAAAACTGTTTTTT	CASSSPGTLNEKLFF
TRBJ2-5	.	TRBD1	TRBV5-5	TGTGCCAGCAGCTTCGTTACGGGGACAGGGGCGGCGGGTCTCGAGACCCAGTACTTC	CASSFVTGTGAAGLETQYF
TRBJ1-3	few	.	TRBV28	TGTGCCACCGTTGAATCCGTCTCTGGAAACACCATATATTTT	CATVESVSGNTIYF
TRBJ2-7	.	TRBD1	TRBV5-5	TGTGCCAGCAGCTTGGATTGGGACAGGGGGTCCGAGCAGTACTTC	CASSLDWDRGSEQYF
TRBJ1-1	.	.	TRBV5-1	TGCGCCAGCAGCTTGGATCCAGGGGTGGGGATGGACACTGAAGCTTTCTTT	CASSLDPGVGMDTEAFF
TRBJ2-3	.	.	TRBV29-1	TGCAGCGATACAAATGAGGGCACAGATACGCAGTATTTT	CSDTNEGTDTQYF
TRBJ2-1	.	TRBD2	TRBV11-1	TGTGCCAGCAGCTTAGCGCTAACCGGGGGGACTAGCGGGAGTGTAAATGAGCAGTTCTTC	CASSLALTGGTSGSVNEQFF
TRBJ2-1	.	TRBD1	TRBV11-2	TGTGCCAGCAGGCGACAGGGGGCATCCTACAATGAGCAGTTCTTC	CASRRQGASYNEQFF
TRBJ2-3	.	.	TRBV6-2/TRBV6-3	TGTGCCAGCAGTTCAACTAGCACAGATACGCAGTATTTT	CASSSTSTDTQYF
TRBJ2-2	few	.	TRBV10-3	TGTGCCACCAGACCCACTAGCAGGAACACCGGGGAGCTGTTTTTT	CATRPTSRNTGELFF
TRBJ1-2	few	TRBD1	TRBV20-1	TGCAGTGCCAAGGGGGCGCAAGACTATGGCTACACCTTC	CSAKGAQDYGYTF
TRBJ2-3	.	.	TRBV25-1	TGTGCCAGCAGTGATCGGGCGACGGGGGATACGCAGTATTTT	CASSDRATGDTQYF
TRBJ2-1	.	.	TRBV2	TGTGCCAGCAGGGACGGTTACAATGAGCAGTTCTTC	CASRDGYNEQFF
TRBJ2-1	.	TRBD2	TRBV20-1	TGCAGTGCTAGATCCAGCGGGAGGGGATCCTACAATGAGCAGTTCTTC	CSARSSGRGSYNEQFF
TRBJ2-5	.	.	TRBV20-1	TGCAGTGCTAGAGATCTTGGCGAGAGACACGAGACCCAGTACTTC	CSARDLGERHETQYF
TRBJ2-1	few	TRBD2	TRBV7-8	TGTGCCAGCAGCTTAGCGGTAGCGGGAGGAGGGGGTGAGCAGTTCTTC	CASSLAVAGGGGEQFF
TRBJ2-1	.	.	TRBV7-2	TGTGCCAGCAGCTTGAACTGTAAGGGGGAGGGCGATACCTCCTACAATGAGCAGTTCTTC	CASSLNCKGEGDTSYNEQFF
TRBJ1-2	.	.	TRBV6-1	TGTGCCAGCAGTGAAGCGCGGTCCGCTAACTATGGCTACACCTTC	CASSEARSANYGYTF